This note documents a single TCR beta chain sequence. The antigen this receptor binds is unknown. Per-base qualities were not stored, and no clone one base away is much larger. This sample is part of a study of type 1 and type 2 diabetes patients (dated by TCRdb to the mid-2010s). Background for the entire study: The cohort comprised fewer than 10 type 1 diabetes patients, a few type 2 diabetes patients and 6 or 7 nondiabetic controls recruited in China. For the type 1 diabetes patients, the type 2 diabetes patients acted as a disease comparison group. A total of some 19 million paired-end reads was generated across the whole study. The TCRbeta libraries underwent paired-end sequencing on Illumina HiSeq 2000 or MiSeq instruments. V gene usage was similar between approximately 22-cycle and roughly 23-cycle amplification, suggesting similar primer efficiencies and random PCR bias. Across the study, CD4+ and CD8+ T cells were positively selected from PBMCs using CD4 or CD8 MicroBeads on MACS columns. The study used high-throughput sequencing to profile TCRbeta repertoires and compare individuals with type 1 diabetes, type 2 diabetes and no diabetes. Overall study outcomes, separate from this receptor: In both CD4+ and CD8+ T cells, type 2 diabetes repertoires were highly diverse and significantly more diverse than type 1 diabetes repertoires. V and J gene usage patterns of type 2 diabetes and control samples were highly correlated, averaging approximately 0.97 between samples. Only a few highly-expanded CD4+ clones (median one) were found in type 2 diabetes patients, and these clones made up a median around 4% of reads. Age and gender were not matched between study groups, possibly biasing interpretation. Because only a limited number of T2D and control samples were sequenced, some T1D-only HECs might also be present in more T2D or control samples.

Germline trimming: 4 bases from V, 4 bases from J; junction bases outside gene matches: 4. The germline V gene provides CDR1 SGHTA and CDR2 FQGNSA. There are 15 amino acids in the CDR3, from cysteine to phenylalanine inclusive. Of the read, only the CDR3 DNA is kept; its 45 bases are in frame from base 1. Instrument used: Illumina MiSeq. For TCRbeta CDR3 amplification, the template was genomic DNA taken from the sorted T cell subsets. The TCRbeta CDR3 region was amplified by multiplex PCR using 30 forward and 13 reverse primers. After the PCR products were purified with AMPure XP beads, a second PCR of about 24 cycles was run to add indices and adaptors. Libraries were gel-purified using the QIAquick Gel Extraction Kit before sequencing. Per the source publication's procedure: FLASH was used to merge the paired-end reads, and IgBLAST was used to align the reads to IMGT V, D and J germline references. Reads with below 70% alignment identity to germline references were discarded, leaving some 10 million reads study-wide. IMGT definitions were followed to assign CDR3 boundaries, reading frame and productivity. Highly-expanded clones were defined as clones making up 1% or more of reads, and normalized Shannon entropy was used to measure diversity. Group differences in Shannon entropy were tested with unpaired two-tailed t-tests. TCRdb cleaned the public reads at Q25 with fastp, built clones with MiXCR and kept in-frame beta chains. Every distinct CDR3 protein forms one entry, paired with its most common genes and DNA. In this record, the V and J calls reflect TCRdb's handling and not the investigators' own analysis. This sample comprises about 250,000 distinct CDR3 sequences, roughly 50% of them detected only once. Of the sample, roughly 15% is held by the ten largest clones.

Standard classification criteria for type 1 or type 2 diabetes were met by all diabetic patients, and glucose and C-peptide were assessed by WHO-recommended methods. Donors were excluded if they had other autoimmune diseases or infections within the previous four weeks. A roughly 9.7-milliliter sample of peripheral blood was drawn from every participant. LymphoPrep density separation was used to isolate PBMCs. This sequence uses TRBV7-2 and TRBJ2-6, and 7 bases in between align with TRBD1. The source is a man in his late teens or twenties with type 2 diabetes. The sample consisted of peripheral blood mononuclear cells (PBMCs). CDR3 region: CASSYTGVGANVLTF. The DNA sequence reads TGTGCCAGCAGCTATACAGGGGTCGGGGCCAACGTCCTGACTTTC.